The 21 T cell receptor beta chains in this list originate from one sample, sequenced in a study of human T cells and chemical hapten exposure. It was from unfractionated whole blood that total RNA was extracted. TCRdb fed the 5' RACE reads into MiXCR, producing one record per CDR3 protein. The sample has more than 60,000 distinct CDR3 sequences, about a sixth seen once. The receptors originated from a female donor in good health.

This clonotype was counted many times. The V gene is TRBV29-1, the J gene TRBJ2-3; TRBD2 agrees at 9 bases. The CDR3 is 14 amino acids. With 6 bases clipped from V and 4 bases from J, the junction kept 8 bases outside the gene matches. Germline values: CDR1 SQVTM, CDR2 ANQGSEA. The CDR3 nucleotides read TGCAGCGTAGCGGGAGGTTTCGAGTCAGATACGCAGTATTTT. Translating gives CSVAGGFESDTQYF.

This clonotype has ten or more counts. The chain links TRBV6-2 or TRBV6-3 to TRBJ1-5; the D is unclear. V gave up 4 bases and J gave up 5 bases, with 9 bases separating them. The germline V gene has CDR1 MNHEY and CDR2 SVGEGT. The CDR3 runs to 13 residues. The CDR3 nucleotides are TGTGCCAGCAGTTGGTCAGTTGATCAGCCCCAGCATTTT. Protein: CASSWSVDQPQHF.

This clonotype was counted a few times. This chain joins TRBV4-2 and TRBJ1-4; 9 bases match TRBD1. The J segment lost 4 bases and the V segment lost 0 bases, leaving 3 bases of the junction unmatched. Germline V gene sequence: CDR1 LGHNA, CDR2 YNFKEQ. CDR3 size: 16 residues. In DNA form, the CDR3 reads TGTGCCAGCAGCCAAGAACGGGGACAGGGTAATGAAAAACTGTTTTTT. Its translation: CASSQERGQGNEKLFF.

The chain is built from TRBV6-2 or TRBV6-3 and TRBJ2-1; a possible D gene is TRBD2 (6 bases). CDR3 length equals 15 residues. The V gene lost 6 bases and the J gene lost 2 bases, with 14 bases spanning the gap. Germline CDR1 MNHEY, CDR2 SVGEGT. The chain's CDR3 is CASSPSVKTYNEQFF. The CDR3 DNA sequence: TGTGCCAGCAGCCCTAGCGTGAAGACCTACAATGAGCAGTTCTTC.

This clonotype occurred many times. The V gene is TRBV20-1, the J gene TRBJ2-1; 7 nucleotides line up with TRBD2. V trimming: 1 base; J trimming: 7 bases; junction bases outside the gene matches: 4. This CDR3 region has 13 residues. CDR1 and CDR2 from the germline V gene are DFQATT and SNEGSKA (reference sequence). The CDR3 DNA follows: TGCAGTGCTAGAGTAGGGCGGGAGAATGAGCAGTTCTTC. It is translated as CSARVGRENEQFF.

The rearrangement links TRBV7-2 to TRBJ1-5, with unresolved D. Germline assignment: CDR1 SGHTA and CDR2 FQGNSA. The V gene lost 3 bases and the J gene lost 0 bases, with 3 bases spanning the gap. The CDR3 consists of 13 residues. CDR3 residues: CASSFYSNQPQHF. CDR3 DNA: TGTGCCAGCAGCTTTTATAGCAATCAGCCCCAGCATTTT.

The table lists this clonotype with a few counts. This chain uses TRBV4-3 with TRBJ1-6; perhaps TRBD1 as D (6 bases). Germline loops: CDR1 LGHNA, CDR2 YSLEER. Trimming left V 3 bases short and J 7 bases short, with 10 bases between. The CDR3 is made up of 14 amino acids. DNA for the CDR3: TGCGCCAGCAGCCACACAGGGAGAAATTCACCCCTCCACTTT. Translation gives CASSHTGRNSPLHF.

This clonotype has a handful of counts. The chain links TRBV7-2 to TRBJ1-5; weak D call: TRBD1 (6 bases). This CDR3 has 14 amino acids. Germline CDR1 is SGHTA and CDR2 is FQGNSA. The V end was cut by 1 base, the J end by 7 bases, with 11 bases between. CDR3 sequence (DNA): TGTGCCAGCAGCTTAGTACAGGGAGGGCAGCCCCAGCATTTT. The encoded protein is CASSLVQGGQPQHF.

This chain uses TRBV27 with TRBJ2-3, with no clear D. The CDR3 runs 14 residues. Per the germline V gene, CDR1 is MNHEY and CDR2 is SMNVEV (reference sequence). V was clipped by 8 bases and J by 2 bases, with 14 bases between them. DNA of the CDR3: TGTGCCAGCGCAATAAGGGATTTCACAGATACGCAGTATTTT. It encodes CASAIRDFTDTQYF.

DNA for the CDR3: TGCAGTGCTATACCGACGGCCGGTACAGATACGCAGTATTTT. This gives the protein CSAIPTAGTDTQYF. The chain recombines TRBV20-1 with TRBJ2-3; D not resolved. Per germline, CDR1 DFQATT and CDR2 SNEGSKA (reference sequence). The V and J ends lost 4 bases and 3 bases respectively, with 14 bases between them. This CDR3 is 14 amino acids long.

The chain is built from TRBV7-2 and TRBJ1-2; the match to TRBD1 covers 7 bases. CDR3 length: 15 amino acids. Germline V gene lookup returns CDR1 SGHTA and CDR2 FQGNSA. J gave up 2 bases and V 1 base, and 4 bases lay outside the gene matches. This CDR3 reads CASSLEPDRNYGYTF. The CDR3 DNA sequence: TGTGCCAGCAGCTTAGAGCCGGACAGGAACTATGGCTACACCTTC.

The CDR3 DNA is TGCAGTGCTTGGACCCGGGACTACTACCAAGAGACCCAGTACTTC. Residues: CSAWTRDYYQETQYF. J is TRBJ2-5 and V is TRBV20-1; TRBD2 agrees at 7 bases. The CDR3 has 15 residues. V gave up 5 bases and J gave up 0 bases; unmatched junction bases: 9. Germline CDR1 and CDR2: DFQATT and SNEGSKA (reference sequence).

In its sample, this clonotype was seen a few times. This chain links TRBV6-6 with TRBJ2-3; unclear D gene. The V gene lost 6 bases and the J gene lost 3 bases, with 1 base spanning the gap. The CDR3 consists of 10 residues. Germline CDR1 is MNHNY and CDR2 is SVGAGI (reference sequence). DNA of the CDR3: TGTGCCAGCAGGACAGATACGCAGTATTTT. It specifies CASRTDTQYF.

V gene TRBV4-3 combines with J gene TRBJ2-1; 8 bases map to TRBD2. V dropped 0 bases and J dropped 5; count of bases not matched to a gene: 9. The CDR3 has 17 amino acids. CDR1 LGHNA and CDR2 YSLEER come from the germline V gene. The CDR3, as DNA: TGCGCCAGCAGCCAAGATCTTGCAGCGGGGGCCAACAATGAGCAGTTCTTC. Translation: CASSQDLAAGANNEQFF.

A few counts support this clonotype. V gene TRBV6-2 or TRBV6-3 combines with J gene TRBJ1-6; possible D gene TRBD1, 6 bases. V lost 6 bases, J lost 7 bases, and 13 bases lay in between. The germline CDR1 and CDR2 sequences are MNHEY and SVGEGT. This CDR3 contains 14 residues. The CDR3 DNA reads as TGTGCCAGCAGCTTGACAGGAGGGAATTCACCCCTCCACTTT. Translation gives CASSLTGGNSPLHF.

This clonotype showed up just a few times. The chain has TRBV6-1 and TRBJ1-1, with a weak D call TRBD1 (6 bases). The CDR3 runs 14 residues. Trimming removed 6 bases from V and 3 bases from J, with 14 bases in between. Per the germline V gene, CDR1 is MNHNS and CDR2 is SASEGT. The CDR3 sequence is CASRRTVGDTEAFF. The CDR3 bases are TGTGCCAGCAGAAGGACAGTCGGGGACACTGAAGCTTTCTTT.

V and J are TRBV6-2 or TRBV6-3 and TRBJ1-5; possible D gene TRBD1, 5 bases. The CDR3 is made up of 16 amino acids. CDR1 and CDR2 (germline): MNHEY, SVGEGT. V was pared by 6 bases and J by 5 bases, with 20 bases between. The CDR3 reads CASSLRDSRGHQPQHF. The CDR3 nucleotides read TGTGCCAGCAGCCTACGGGATTCGAGGGGCCATCAGCCCCAGCATTTT.

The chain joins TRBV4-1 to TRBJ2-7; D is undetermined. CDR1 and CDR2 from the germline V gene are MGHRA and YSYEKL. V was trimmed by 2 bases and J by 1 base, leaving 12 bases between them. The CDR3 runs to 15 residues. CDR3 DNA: TGCGCCAGCAGCCAATATCCTAAGGGTTCCTACGAGCAGTACTTC. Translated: CASSQYPKGSYEQYF.

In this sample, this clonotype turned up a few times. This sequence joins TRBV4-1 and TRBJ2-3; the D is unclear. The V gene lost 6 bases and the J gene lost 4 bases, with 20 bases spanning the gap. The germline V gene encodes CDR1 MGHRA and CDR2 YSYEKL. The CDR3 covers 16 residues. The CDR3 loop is CASRLNPSIGADTQYF. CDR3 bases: TGCGCCAGCAGATTGAACCCGTCGATTGGTGCAGATACGCAGTATTTT.

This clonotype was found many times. CDR3 loop: CASSSARAQGKNIQYF. CDR3 bases: TGTGCCAGCAGCTCAGCCAGGGCCCAAGGCAAAAACATTCAGTACTTC. The chain joins TRBV7-9 to TRBJ2-4; D possibly corresponds to TRBD1 (5 bases). Trimming pared 4 bases from V and 3 bases from J, leaving 16 bases between. CDR1 is SEHNR, CDR2 FQNEAQ, per germline (reference sequence). The CDR3 totals 16 residues.

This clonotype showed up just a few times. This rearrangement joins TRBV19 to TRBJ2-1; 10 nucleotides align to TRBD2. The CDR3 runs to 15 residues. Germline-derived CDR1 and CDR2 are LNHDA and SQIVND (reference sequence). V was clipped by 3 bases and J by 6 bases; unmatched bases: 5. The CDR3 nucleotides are TGTGCCAGTAGTATTCGGCTAGCGGGAGCCAATGAGCAGTTCTTC. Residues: CASSIRLAGANEQFF.